Sequencing of this T cell receptor (beta chain) was carried out in a study of blood T cell repertoires in COVID-19. Study as a whole: The United States, Italy and Spain supplied acute and convalescent COVID-19 samples. The cDNA or gDNA used as material had been derived from T cells, B-cell-depleted T cells, or PBMCs.

Researchers sorted participants into cohorts using their self-reported clinical history. Recovery among Cohort 3 donors was established by two negative PCRs, clearance, or symptom resolution. TCRdb keeps only in-frame clones here, not all; method: immunoSEQ multiplex PCR. Of around 430,000 clones listed, around nine tenths were seen once; the top ten hold 10%. Sequencing was carried out using PBMCs or T cells enriched from blood (not recorded which). This sequence originates from a woman in her forties or fifties who had recovered from COVID-19.

CDR3 residues: CASSSGQGNTEAFF. The DNA of the CDR3 is TGTGCCAGCAGTTCGGGACAGGGGAACACTGAAGCTTTCTTT. This chain joins TRBV11-1 and TRBJ1-1, with 9 positions matching TRBD1. The CDR3 runs to 14 residues. The junction had 3 bases not matched to a gene; V was cut back by 6 bases and J by 1 base. Per germline, CDR1 SGHAT and CDR2 FQDESV (reference sequence).